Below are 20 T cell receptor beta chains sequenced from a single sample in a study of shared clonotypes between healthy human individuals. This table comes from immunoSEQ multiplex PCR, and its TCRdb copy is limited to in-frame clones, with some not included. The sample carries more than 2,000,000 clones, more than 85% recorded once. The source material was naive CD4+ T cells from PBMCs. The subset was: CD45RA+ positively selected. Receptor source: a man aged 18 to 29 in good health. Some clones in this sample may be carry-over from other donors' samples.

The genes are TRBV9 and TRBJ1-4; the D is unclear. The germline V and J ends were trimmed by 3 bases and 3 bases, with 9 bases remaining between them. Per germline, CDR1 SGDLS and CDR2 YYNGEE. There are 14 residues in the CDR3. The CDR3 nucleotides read TGTGCCAGCAGCGAAGCGGGGTCTAATGAAAAACTGTTTTTT. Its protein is CASSEAGSNEKLFF.

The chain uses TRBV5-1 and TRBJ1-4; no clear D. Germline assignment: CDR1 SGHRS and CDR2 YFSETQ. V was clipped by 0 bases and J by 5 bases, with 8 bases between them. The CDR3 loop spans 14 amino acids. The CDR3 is CASSLVDPNEKLFF. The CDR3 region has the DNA TGCGCCAGCAGCTTGGTAGATCCAAATGAAAAACTGTTTTTT.

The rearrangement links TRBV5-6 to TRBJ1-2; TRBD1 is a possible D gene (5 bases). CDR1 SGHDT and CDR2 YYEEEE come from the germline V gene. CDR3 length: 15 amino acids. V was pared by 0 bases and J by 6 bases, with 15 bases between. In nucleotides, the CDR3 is TGTGCCAGCAGCTTGGCCGGCACAGGTGGAGATGGCTACACCTTC. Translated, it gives CASSLAGTGGDGYTF.

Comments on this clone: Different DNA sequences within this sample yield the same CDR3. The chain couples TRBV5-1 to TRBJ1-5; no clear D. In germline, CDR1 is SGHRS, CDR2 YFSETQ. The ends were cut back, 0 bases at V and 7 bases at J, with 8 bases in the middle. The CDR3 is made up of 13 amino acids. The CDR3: CASSLDVGQPQHF. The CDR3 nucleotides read TGCGCCAGCAGCTTGGATGTCGGCCAGCCCCAGCATTTT.

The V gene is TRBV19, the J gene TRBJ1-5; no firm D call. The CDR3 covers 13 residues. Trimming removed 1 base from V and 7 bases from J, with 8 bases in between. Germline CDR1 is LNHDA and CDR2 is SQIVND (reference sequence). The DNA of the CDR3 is TGTGCCAGTAGTATAGTCACGGGCCAGCCCCAGCATTTT. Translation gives CASSIVTGQPQHF.

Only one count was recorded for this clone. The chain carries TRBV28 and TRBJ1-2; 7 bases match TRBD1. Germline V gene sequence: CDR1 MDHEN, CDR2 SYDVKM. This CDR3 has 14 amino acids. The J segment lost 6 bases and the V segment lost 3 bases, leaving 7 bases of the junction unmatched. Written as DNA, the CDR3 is TGTGCCAGCAGTTTCCGGGACAGCACGGATGGCTACACCTTC. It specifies CASSFRDSTDGYTF.

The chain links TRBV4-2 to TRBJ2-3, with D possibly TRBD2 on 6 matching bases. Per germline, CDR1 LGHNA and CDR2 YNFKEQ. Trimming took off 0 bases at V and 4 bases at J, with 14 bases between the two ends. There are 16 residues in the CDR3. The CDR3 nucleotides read TGTGCCAGCAGCCAAGATAGGGCGGGAAGCGCAGATACGCAGTATTTT. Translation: CASSQDRAGSADTQYF.

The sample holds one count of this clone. The CDR3, as DNA: TGTGCCTGGAGTGTCACGCTTAACACCGGGGAGCTGTTTTTT. It specifies CAWSVTLNTGELFF. V gene TRBV30 combines with J gene TRBJ2-2; D remains ambiguous. This CDR3 region has 14 residues. Germline-derived CDR1 and CDR2 are GTSNPN and SVGIG (reference sequence). V lost 0 bases to trimming and J lost 2 bases, with 7 bases between them.

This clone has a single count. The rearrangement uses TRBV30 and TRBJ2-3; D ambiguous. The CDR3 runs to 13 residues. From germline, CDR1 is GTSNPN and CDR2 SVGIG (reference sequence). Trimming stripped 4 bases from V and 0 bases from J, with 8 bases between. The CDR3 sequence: CAWKRASTDTQYF. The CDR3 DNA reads TGTGCCTGGAAACGGGCTAGCACAGATACGCAGTATTTT.

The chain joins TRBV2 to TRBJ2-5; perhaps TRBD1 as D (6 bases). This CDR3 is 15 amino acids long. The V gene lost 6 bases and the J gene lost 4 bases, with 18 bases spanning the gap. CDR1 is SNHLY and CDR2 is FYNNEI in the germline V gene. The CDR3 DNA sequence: TGTGCCAGCAGAGTACAGGGATTGGCGGGAGAGACCCAGTACTTC. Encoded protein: CASRVQGLAGETQYF.

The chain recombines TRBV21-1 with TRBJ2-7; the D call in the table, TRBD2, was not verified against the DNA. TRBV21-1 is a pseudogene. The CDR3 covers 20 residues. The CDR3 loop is CASSKGQSGTSGRASYEQYF. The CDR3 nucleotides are TGTGCCAGCAGCAAAGGGCAGTCCGGAACTAGCGGGAGGGCCTCCTACGAGCAGTACTTC.

CDR3 sequence reads: CASTLTSNHEQYF. The CDR3 DNA is TGTGCCAGCACCCTGACTAGTAACCACGAGCAGTACTTC. The chain links TRBV28 to TRBJ2-7; D possibly corresponds to TRBD2 (6 bases). The V end lost 7 bases, the J end lost 5 bases, and 15 bases lay between the germline ends. Per the germline V gene, CDR1 is MDHEN and CDR2 is SYDVKM. CDR3 size: 13 residues.

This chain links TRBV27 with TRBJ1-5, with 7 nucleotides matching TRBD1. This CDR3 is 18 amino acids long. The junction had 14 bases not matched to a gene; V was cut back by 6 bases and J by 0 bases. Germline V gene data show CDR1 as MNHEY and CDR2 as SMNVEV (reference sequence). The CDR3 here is CASSPRGTAIYSNQPQHF. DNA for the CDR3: TGTGCCAGCAGCCCCCGCGGGACAGCCATTTATAGCAATCAGCCCCAGCATTTT.

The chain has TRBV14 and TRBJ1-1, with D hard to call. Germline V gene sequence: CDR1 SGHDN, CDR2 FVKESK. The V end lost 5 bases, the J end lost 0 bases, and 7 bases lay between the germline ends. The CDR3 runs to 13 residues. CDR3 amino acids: CASSGYMNTEAFF. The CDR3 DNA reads TGTGCCAGCAGCGGCTACATGAACACTGAAGCTTTCTTT.

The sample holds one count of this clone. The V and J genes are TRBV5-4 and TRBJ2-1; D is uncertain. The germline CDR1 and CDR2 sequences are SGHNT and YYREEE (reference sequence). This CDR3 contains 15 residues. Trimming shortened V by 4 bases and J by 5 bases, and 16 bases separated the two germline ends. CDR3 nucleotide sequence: TGTGCCAGCAGCGCGTCAGCTATCTATGACAATGAGCAGTTCTTC. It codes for CASSASAIYDNEQFF.

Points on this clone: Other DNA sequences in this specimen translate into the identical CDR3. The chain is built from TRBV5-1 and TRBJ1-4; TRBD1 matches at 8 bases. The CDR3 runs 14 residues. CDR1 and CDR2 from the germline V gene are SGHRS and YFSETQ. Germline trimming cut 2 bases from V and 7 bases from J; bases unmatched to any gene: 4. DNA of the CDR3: TGCGCCAGCAGCTTTGACAGGGGCGGTGAAAAACTGTTTTTT. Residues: CASSFDRGGEKLFF.

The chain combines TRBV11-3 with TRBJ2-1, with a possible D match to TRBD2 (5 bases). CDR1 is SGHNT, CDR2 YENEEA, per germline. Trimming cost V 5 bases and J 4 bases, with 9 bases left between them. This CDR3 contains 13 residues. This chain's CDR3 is CASSRELYNEQFF. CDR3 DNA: TGTGCCAGCAGCAGGGAGCTATACAATGAGCAGTTCTTC.

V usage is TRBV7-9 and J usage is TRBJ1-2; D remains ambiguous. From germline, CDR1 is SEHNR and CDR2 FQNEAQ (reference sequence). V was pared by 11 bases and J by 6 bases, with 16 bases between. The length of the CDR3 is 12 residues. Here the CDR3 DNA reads TGTGCCTCCAAGTTATTTAGGGATGGCTACACCTTC. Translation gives CASKLFRDGYTF.

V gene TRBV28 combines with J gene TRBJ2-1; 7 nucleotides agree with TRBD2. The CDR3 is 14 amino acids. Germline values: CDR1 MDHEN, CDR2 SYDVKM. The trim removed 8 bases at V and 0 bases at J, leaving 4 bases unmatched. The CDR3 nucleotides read TGTGCCAGCGTTGGGGGGGGCTCCTACAATGAGCAGTTCTTC. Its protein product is CASVGGGSYNEQFF.

CDR3: CASSRMVDTQYF. The CDR3 DNA reads TGTGCCAGCAGCCGGATGGTGGATACGCAGTATTTT. The chain joins TRBV9 to TRBJ2-3; D is unclear. Germline lookup yields CDR1 SGDLS and CDR2 YYNGEE. Trimming removed 4 bases from V and 6 bases from J, with 9 bases in between. This CDR3 region has 12 residues.